The 17 T cell receptor beta chains presented below share a single source sample, sequenced in a study of control samples from healthy donors and cancer patients. Produced via immunoSEQ multiplex PCR; TCRdb's table is partial and in-frame only. The sample holds about 120,000 clones; approximately 94% are singletons and the top ten take 1.7%. Sequenced input: PBMCs. The receptors originated from a man aged 45 to 65 with head and neck cancer.

V is TRBV14 and J is TRBJ2-3, with TRBD2 matching over 8 bases. The CDR3 spans 17 residues. Losses at the gene ends were 0 bases for V and 2 bases for J; bases not matched to a gene: 7. The germline CDR1 and CDR2 sequences are SGHDN and FVKESK. CDR3 coding DNA: TGTGCCAGCAGCCAAGAGCGGTTAGCGGGGACCACAGATACGCAGTATTTT. It translates to CASSQERLAGTTDTQYF.

The chain has TRBV6-2 or TRBV6-3 and TRBJ1-5; 7 bases agree with TRBD1. Per the germline V gene, CDR1 is MNHEY and CDR2 is SVGEGT. The J segment lost 8 bases and the V segment lost 7 bases, leaving 20 bases of the junction unmatched. This CDR3 spans 17 amino acids. This CDR3 is CASTPGKGQSVLKPQHF. CDR3 coding DNA: TGTGCCAGCACCCCCGGAAAGGGACAGTCCGTTTTGAAGCCCCAGCATTTT.

The chain recombines TRBV25-1 with TRBJ2-7, with 11 bases matching TRBD2. The CDR3 covers 14 residues. The germline gives CDR1 MGHDK, CDR2 SYGVNS. J lost 6 bases, V lost 4 bases, and 5 bases had no gene match. This chain's CDR3 is CASSALAGGTEQYF. DNA for the CDR3: TGTGCCAGCAGTGCTCTAGCGGGGGGTACCGAGCAGTACTTC.

The CDR3 spells CASSLGAIRANEQFF. CDR3 nucleotides: TGTGCCAGCAGTTTAGGGGCTATACGAGCAAATGAGCAGTTCTTC. V usage is TRBV27 and J usage is TRBJ2-1, with D maybe TRBD1 (5 bases). The germline CDR1 and CDR2 sequences are MNHEY and SMNVEV (reference sequence). V lost 2 bases to trimming and J lost 7 bases, with 15 bases between them. This CDR3 has 15 amino acids.

V is TRBV18 and J is TRBJ2-1; no reliable D call. Trimming removed 1 base at V and 0 bases at J, with 7 bases between. Germline-derived CDR1 and CDR2 are KGHSH and LQKENI. The CDR3 spans 15 residues. The CDR3, as DNA: TGTGCCAGCTCACCACGAAGAAGCTCCTACAATGAGCAGTTCTTC. This codes for CASSPRRSSYNEQFF.

The gene calls are TRBV11-3 and TRBJ2-7; D unresolved. Trimming shortened V by 1 base and J by 5 bases, and 6 bases separated the two germline ends. CDR3 length: 12 amino acids. CDR1 is SGHNT, CDR2 YENEEA, per germline. The CDR3, as DNA: TGTGCCAGCAGCTTAGCGTGCCACGAGCAGTACTTC. Protein: CASSLACHEQYF.

The J gene is TRBJ1-2, the V gene TRBV11-2; no clear D. The CDR3 contains 12 residues. Germline V gene lookup returns CDR1 SGHAT and CDR2 FQNNGV. With 2 bases removed from V and 8 bases from J, the gap between germline ends came to 9 bases. DNA of the CDR3: TGTGCCAGCAGCTTACGGGCGTTGGGCTACACCTTC. Residues: CASSLRALGYTF. Using reference TRBV11-2 and TRBJ1-2 for the parts outside the CDR3, the full variable domain is EAGVAQSPRYKIIEKRQSVAFWCNPISGHATLYWYQQILGQGPKLLIQFQNNGVVDDSQLPKDRFSAERLKGVDSTLKIQPAKLEDSAVYLCASSLRALGYTFGSGTRLTVV.

In regard to this clone: Relative to the germline gene, one junction end is altered; a read error may explain this. The genes are TRBV10-1 and TRBJ2-7; a weak D match, TRBD1 (6 bases). This CDR3 is built from 10 residues. The V gene's germline CDR1 is WNHNN and CDR2 SYGVQD (reference sequence). DNA of the CDR3: TGCGCCAGCAGTGAGTCGTGGCAGGGGTTC. It translates to CASSESWQGF.

The chain joins TRBV7-3 to TRBJ2-1; the match to TRBD2 covers 7 bases. CDR1 and CDR2 (germline): SGHTA, FQGTGA. The CDR3 loop spans 14 amino acids. J gave up 9 bases and V 5 bases, and 10 bases lay outside the gene matches. The CDR3 here is CASSPSGARREQFF. DNA of the CDR3: TGTGCCAGCAGCCCAAGCGGGGCTAGACGTGAGCAGTTCTTC.

This sequence joins TRBV7-9 and TRBJ2-5, with 15 positions matching TRBD2. The CDR3 has 17 residues. In germline, CDR1 is SEHNR, CDR2 FQNEAQ (reference sequence). The V gene end was trimmed by 1 base and the J gene end by 3 bases; junction bases not matched to a gene: 3. CDR3 DNA sequence: TGTGCCAGCAGCTTAGAGGGGACTAGCGGGGGGAAAGAGACCCAGTACTTC. Protein: CASSLEGTSGGKETQYF.

This clone was detected only a few times. V is TRBV6-5 and J is TRBJ1-5; possible D gene TRBD1, 5 bases. There are 13 residues in the CDR3. V was cut by 6 bases and J by 7 bases, with 13 bases left in between. Germline CDR1 and CDR2: MNHEY and SVGAGI. The CDR3 bases are TGTGCCAGCAGCAAGGGGTGGGGGCAGCCCCAGCATTTT. This translates into CASSKGWGQPQHF.

CDR3 nucleotide sequence: TGTGCCAGCATCTCATCTGGGGCCAACGTCCTGACTTTC. Translated: CASISSGANVLTF. This rearrangement joins TRBV12-3 or TRBV12-4 to TRBJ2-6, with D unclear. V gave up 7 bases and J gave up 1 base, with 5 bases separating them. The CDR3 runs 13 residues.

This clone has a single count. V gene TRBV5-1 combines with J gene TRBJ2-3; 8 positions match TRBD2. Losses at the gene ends were 6 bases for V and 0 bases for J; bases not matched to a gene: 12. The CDR3 is 17 residues long. Germline assignment: CDR1 SGHRS and CDR2 YFSETQ. The CDR3 reads CASTIGGGGRSTDTQYF. CDR3 DNA sequence: TGCGCCAGCACCATTGGGGGCGGGGGGCGCAGCACAGATACGCAGTATTTT.

The chain recombines TRBV27 with TRBJ1-5; the D is unclear. The CDR3 is made up of 14 amino acids. V lost 5 bases, J lost 5 bases, and 13 bases lay in between. Per the germline V gene, CDR1 is MNHEY and CDR2 is SMNVEV (reference sequence). CDR3 protein: CASSPPLGDQPQHF. CDR3 sequence (DNA): TGTGCCAGCAGTCCCCCATTGGGCGATCAGCCCCAGCATTTT.

The genes are TRBV2 and TRBJ2-2; weak D call: TRBD1 (6 bases). Trimming pared 10 bases from V and 5 bases from J, leaving 14 bases between. The CDR3 extends over 13 amino acids. Per the germline V gene, CDR1 is SNHLY and CDR2 is FYNNEI. This CDR3 reads CANRDTSTGELFF. The CDR3 coding sequence is TGTGCCAACCGGGACACTTCGACCGGGGAGCTGTTTTTT.

J is TRBJ2-1 and V is TRBV3-1 (or the pseudogene TRBV3-2); 7 bases are a match to TRBD2. The ends lost 3 bases at V and 4 bases at J; junction bases unmatched: 6. The CDR3 contains 15 residues. Looked up from germline, CDR1 is LGHDT and CDR2 is YNNKEL (reference sequence). The CDR3 sequence: CASSHPRGVYNEQFF. In DNA, the CDR3 is TGTGCCAGCAGCCACCCCCGGGGGGTTTACAATGAGCAGTTCTTC.

This clone was observed a handful of times. V gene TRBV6-1 combines with J gene TRBJ1-2, with TRBD1 identical over 7 bases. The V gene end was trimmed by 0 bases and the J gene end by 8 bases; junction bases not matched to a gene: 6. The CDR3 covers 14 residues. Germline values: CDR1 MNHNS, CDR2 SASEGT. In DNA form, the CDR3 reads TGTGCCAGCAGTGAAGCGCGTAGGGGGCACGGCTACACCTTC. Translation: CASSEARRGHGYTF.